The 13 T cell receptor beta chains below were found in one sample sequenced in a study of T cell clonotyping in hematopoietic cell transplantation. Measured with immunoSEQ multiplex PCR; TCRdb has only the in-frame clones, and not every one. The repertoire includes 3,000 to 4,500 clones, 15% to 20% of them detected once, and around 20% sits in the top ten. Sequenced material: peripheral blood mononuclear cells, taken 30 days after allogeneic stem cell transplant. All receptors derive from a male patient aged 45 to 59 who had an allogeneic stem cell transplant from a related donor, so the T cells may come from the graft donor. Some clones in this sample may be carry-over from other donors' samples.

Concerning this clone: Other nucleotide sequences in the sample specify the same CDR3. Here the CDR3 reads CAWSVPPYEQYF. The DNA of the CDR3 is TGTGCCTGGAGTGTACCGCCCTACGAGCAGTACTTC. The rearrangement links TRBV30 to TRBJ2-7; D not certain. The CDR3 consists of 12 residues. Looked up from germline, CDR1 is GTSNPN and CDR2 is SVGIG (reference sequence). Trimming took off 0 bases at V and 2 bases at J, with 5 bases between the two ends.

This clone was seen only a few times. This sequence joins TRBV4-2 and TRBJ2-5; D could derive from TRBD1 or TRBD2 (5 bases each). V lost 4 bases and J lost 3, with 15 bases in between. The CDR3 is 15 residues long. CDR1 and CDR2 (germline): LGHNA, YNFKEQ. The CDR3 reads CASSPPGRIKETQYF. DNA of the CDR3: TGTGCCAGCAGCCCCCCGGGACGGATTAAAGAGACCCAGTACTTC.

The CDR3 nucleotides read TGCGCCAGCAGCCAAGATATAAGATCACCCCTCCACTTT. Translating gives CASSQDIRSPLHF. The chain carries TRBV4-3 and TRBJ1-6; D remains ambiguous. This CDR3 spans 13 amino acids. CDR1 and CDR2 (germline): LGHNA, YSLEER. V was pared by 0 bases and J by 10 bases, with 7 bases between.

This chain joins TRBV30 and TRBJ2-3; D ambiguous. V shed 0 bases and J shed 8 bases, with 15 bases lying between them. Germline V gene data show CDR1 as GTSNPN and CDR2 as SVGIG (reference sequence). The CDR3 length is 14 residues. CDR3 residues: CAWSVGQLVGTQYF. The CDR3, as DNA: TGTGCCTGGAGTGTAGGGCAGTTAGTGGGTACGCAGTATTTT.

The rearrangement links TRBV6-6 to TRBJ1-1, with D possibly TRBD1 on 5 matching bases. V dropped 8 bases and J dropped 1 base, with 11 bases sitting between them. The CDR3 spans 13 residues. Per the germline V gene, CDR1 is MNHNY and CDR2 is SVGAGI (reference sequence). The CDR3 DNA reads as TGTGCCAGCTTTCCTACAGGGAACACTGAAGCTTTCTTT. This gives the protein CASFPTGNTEAFF.

The rearrangement joins TRBV30 to TRBJ1-2; D is perhaps TRBD1 (6 bases). Looked up from germline, CDR1 is GTSNPN and CDR2 is SVGIG (reference sequence). CDR3 size: 11 residues. Trimming cost V 6 bases and J 4 bases, with 9 bases left between them. The CDR3 sequence: CACGQSYGYTF. CDR3 in DNA: TGTGCCTGCGGACAGTCCTATGGCTACACCTTC.

The chain is built from TRBV29-1 and TRBJ2-7, with 7 bases that match TRBD2. Germline CDR1 reads SQVTM; CDR2 reads ANQGSEA. The length of the CDR3 is 16 residues. J gave up 3 bases and V 6 bases, and 17 bases lay outside the gene matches. CDR3 protein: CSVEGHPGGLDYEQYF. In DNA form, the CDR3 reads TGCAGCGTCGAGGGTCACCCGGGGGGACTCGACTACGAGCAGTACTTC.

In this sample, this clone turned up a few times. The chain employs TRBV7-9 and TRBJ1-1, with no clear D. Germline CDR1 is SEHNR and CDR2 is FQNEAQ (reference sequence). Trimming left V 2 bases short and J 7 bases short, with 14 bases between. The CDR3 has 14 residues. CDR3 DNA: TGTGCCAGCAGCTTATCCGGGGTGGTAGGTGAAGCTTTCTTT. It is translated as CASSLSGVVGEAFF.

The chain recombines TRBV28 with TRBJ1-1; D is ambiguous. The germline V gene encodes CDR1 MDHEN and CDR2 SYDVKM. This CDR3 is 13 amino acids long. Trimming shortened V by 3 bases and J by 4 bases, and 9 bases separated the two germline ends. The CDR3 bases are TGTGCCAGCAGTTTGTGGCGGACCACTGAAGCTTTCTTT. This codes for CASSLWRTTEAFF.

This clone has just a few counts. J is TRBJ2-7 and V is TRBV5-6; 7 bases map to TRBD2. This CDR3 has 14 amino acids. CDR1 and CDR2 from the germline V gene are SGHDT and YYEEEE. Trimming removed 3 bases from V and 2 bases from J; junction bases left unmatched: 5. In DNA, the CDR3 is TGTGCCAGCAGCTGGGAAGCGGGACCCTACGAGCAGTACTTC. Encoded protein: CASSWEAGPYEQYF.

V gene TRBV30 combines with J gene TRBJ1-5, with D perhaps matching TRBD1 (6 bases). V was trimmed by 8 bases and J by 0 bases, leaving 14 bases between them. Germline V gene sequence: CDR1 GTSNPN, CDR2 SVGIG (reference sequence). The CDR3 runs 14 residues. CDR3 bases: TGTGCCGTTGGGGGCGCTTATAGCAATCAGCCCCAGCATTTT. Translating it yields CAVGGAYSNQPQHF.

J is TRBJ1-3 and V is TRBV6-5; D gene ambiguous. Germline CDR1 MNHEY, CDR2 SVGAGI. The CDR3 length is 15 residues. Trimming took off 0 bases at V and 4 bases at J, with 10 bases between the two ends. Here the CDR3 DNA reads TGTGCCAGCAGTTACTCTGGCGGAAAGGGAAACACCATATATTTT. Protein: CASSYSGGKGNTIYF.

This clone has only a few counts. The chain uses TRBV30 and TRBJ2-7, with 8 bases lining up with TRBD1. Germline CDR1 and CDR2: GTSNPN and SVGIG (reference sequence). J was trimmed by 3 bases and V by 2 bases; bases with no gene match: 3. CDR3 size: 13 residues. CDR3 DNA sequence: TGTGCCTGGAGTACAGGGGGGCACTACGAGCAGTACTTC. As protein: CAWSTGGHYEQYF.